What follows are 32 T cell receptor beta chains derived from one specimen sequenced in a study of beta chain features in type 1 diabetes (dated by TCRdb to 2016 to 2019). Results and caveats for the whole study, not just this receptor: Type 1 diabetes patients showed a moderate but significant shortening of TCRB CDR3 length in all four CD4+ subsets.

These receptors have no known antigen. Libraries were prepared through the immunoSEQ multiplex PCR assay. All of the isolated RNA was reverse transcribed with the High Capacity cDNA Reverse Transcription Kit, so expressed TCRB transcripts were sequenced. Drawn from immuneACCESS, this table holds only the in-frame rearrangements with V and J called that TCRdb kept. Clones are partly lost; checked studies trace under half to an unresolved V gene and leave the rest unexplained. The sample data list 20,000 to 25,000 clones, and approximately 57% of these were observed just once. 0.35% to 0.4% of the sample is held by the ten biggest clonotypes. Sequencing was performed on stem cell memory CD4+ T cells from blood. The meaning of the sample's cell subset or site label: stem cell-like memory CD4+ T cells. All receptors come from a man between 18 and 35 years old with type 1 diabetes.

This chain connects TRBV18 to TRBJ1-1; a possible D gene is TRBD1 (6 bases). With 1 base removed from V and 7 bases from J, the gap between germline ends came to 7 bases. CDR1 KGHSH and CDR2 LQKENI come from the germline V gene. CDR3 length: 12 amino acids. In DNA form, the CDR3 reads TGTGCCAGCTCACCACAGGACAGTGAAGCTTTCTTT. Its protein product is CASSPQDSEAFF. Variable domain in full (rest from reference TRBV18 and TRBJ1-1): NAGVMQNPRHLVRRRGQEARLRCSPMKGHSHVYWYRQLPEEGLKFMVYLQKENIIDESGMPKERFSAEFPKEGPSILRIQQVVRGDSAAYFCASSPQDSEAFFGQGTRLTVV.

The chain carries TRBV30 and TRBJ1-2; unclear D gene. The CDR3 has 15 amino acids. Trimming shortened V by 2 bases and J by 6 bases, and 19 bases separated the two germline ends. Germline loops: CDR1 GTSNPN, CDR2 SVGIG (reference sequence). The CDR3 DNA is TGTGCCTGGAGTTATTCTTTAGTACACCAGGATGGCTACACCTTC. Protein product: CAWSYSLVHQDGYTF.

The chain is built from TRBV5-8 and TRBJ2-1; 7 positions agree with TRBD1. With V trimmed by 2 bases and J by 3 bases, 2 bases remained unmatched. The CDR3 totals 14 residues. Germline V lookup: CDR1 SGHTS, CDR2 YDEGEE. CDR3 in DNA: TGTGCCAGCAGCTTAGGGACAGACTACAATGAGCAGTTCTTC. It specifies CASSLGTDYNEQFF. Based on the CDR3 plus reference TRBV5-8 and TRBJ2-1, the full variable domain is EAGVTQSPTHLIKTRGQQATLRCSPISGHTSVYWYQQALGLGLQFLLWYDEGEERNRGNFPPRFSGRQFPNYSSELNVNALELEDSALYLCASSLGTDYNEQFFGPGTRLTVL.

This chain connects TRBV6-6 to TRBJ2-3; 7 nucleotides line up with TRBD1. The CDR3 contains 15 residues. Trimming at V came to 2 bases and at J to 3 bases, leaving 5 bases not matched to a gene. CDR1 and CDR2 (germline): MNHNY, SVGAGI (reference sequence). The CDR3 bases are TGTGCCAGCAGTTACGGACAGGCTCGGACAGATACGCAGTATTTT. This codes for CASSYGQARTDTQYF.

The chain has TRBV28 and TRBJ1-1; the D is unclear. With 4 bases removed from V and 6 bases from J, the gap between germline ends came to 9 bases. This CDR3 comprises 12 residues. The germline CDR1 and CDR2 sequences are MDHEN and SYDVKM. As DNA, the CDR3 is TGTGCCAGCAGTTCAATTGGGCCTGAAGCTTTCTTT. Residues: CASSSIGPEAFF.

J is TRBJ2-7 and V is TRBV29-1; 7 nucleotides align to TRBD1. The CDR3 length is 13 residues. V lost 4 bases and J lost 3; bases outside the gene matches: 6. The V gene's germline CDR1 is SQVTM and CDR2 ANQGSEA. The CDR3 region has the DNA TGCAGCGTTGGGAGCAGGGACAGCTACGAGCAGTACTTC. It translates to CSVGSRDSYEQYF.

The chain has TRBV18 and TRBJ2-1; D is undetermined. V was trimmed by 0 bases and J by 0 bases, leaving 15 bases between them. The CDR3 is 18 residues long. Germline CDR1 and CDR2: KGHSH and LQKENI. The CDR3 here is CASSPPLGRQSSYNEQFF. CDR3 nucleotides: TGTGCCAGCTCACCACCTCTTGGCCGACAAAGCTCCTACAATGAGCAGTTCTTC.

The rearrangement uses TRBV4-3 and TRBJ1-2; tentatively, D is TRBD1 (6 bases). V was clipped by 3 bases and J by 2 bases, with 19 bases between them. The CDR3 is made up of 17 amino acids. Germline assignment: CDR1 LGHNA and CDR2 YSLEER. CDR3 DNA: TGCGCCAGCAGCCAGCGTAAACAGGGCGAATTGAACTATGGCTACACCTTC. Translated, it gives CASSQRKQGELNYGYTF.

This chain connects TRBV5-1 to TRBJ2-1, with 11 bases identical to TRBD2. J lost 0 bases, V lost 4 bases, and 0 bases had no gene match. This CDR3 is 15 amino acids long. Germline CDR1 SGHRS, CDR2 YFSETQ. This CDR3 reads CASSGTSGSYNEQFF. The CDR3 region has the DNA TGCGCCAGCAGCGGGACTAGCGGCTCCTACAATGAGCAGTTCTTC.

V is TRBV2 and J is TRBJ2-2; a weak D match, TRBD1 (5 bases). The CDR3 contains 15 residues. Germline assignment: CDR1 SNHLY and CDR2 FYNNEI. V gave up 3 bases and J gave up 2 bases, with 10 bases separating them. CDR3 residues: CASSELGVNTGELFF. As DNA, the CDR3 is TGTGCCAGCAGTGAGCTAGGGGTCAACACCGGGGAGCTGTTTTTT.

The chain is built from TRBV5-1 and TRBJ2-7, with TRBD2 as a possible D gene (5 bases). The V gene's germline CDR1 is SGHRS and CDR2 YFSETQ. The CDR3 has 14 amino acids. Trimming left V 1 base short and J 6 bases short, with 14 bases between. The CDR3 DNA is TGCGCCAGCAGCTTGAATCTCGGGGAAAGCGAGCAGTACTTC. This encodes CASSLNLGESEQYF. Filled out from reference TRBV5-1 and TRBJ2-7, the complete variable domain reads KAGVTQTPRYLIKTRGQQVTLSCSPISGHRSVSWYQQTPGQGLQFLFEYFSETQRNKGNFPGRFSGRQFSNSRSEMNVSTLELGDSALYLCASSLNLGESEQYFGPGTRLTVT.

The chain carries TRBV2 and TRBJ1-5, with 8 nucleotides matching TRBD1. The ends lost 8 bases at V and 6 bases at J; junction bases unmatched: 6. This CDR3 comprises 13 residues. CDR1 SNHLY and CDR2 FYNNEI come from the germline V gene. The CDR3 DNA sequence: TGTGCCAGCGATCAGGGGGCAGGTCAGCCCCAGCATTTT. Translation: CASDQGAGQPQHF.

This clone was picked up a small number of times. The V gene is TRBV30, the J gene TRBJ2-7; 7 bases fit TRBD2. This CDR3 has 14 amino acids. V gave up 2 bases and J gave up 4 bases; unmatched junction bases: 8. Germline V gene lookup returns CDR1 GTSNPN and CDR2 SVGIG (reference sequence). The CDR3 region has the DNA TGTGCCTGGAGTCTTAAGGCGGGGGTATACGAGCAGTACTTC. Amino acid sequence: CAWSLKAGVYEQYF.

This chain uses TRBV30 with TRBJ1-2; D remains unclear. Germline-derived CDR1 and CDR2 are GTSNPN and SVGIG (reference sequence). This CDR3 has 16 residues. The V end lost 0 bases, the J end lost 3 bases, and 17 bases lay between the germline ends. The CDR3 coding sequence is TGTGCCTGGAGTGTACGGATGGCGGTATGGGACTATGGCTACACCTTC. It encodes CAWSVRMAVWDYGYTF.

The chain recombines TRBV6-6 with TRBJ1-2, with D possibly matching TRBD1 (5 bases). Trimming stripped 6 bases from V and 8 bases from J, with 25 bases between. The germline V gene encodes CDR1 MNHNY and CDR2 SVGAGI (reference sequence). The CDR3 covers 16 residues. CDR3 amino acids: CASSPGAPGEWSGYTF. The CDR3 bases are TGTGCCAGCAGCCCCGGGGCCCCGGGAGAATGGTCCGGCTACACCTTC.

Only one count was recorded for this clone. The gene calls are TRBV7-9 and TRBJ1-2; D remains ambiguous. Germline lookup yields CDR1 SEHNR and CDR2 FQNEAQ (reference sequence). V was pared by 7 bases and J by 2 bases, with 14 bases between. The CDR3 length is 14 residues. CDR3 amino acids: CASTFMTENYGYTF. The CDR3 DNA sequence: TGTGCCAGCACGTTCATGACGGAGAACTATGGCTACACCTTC.

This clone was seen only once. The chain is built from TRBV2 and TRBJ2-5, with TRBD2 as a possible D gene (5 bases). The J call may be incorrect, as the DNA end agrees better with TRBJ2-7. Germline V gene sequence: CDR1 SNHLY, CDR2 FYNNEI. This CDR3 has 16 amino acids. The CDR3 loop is CASSARIARGHYEQYF. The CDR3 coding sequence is TGTGCCAGCAGTGCCAGGATAGCCCGCGGGCACTACGAGCAGTACTTC.

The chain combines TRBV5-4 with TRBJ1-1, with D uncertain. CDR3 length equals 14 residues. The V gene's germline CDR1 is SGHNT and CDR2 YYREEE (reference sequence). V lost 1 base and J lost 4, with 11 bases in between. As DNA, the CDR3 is TGTGCCAGCAGCTTGAACGTCGAGGGCACTGAAGCTTTCTTT. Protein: CASSLNVEGTEAFF.

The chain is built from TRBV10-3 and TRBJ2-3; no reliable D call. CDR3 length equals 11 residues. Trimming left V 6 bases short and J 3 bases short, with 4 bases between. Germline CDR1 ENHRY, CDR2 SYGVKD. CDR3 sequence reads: CAIRRTDTQYF. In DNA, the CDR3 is TGTGCCATCAGGAGGACAGATACGCAGTATTTT.

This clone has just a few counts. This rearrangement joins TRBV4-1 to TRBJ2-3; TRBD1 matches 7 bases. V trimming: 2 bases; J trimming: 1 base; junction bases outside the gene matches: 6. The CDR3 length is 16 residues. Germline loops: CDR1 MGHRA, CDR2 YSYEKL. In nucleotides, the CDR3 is TGCGCCAGCAGCCAATGGAGAGGGGGCGGCACAGATACGCAGTATTTT. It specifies CASSQWRGGGTDTQYF.

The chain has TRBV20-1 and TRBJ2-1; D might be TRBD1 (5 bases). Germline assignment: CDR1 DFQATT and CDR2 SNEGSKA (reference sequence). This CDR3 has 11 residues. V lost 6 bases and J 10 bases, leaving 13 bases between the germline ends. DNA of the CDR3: TGCAGTGCAACAGGAGATGGCGAGCAGTTCTTC. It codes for CSATGDGEQFF.

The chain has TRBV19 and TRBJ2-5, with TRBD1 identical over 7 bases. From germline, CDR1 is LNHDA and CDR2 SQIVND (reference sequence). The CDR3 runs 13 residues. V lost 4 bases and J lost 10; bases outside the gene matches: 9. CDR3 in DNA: TGTGCCAGTAGTACAGGGACAGAGACTGGCCAGTACTTC. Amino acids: CASSTGTETGQYF.

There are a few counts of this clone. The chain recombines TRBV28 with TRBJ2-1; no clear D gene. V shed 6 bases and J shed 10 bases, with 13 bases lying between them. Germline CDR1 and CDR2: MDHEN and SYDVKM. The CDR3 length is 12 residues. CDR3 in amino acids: CASSLYQLEQFF. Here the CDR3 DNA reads TGTGCCAGCAGCCTCTACCAATTGGAGCAGTTCTTC.

Here the CDR3 reads CASSFLSGNTEAFF. The DNA for the CDR3 is TGCGCCAGCAGCTTCCTATCGGGGAACACTGAAGCTTTCTTT. The chain carries TRBV5-1 and TRBJ1-1; D remains ambiguous. Germline loops: CDR1 SGHRS, CDR2 YFSETQ. Deletions cut 2 bases from V and 1 base from J, with 9 bases between. The CDR3 extends over 14 amino acids. Based on the CDR3 plus reference TRBV5-1 and TRBJ1-1, the full variable domain is KAGVTQTPRYLIKTRGQQVTLSCSPISGHRSVSWYQQTPGQGLQFLFEYFSETQRNKGNFPGRFSGRQFSNSRSEMNVSTLELGDSALYLCASSFLSGNTEAFFGQGTRLTVV.

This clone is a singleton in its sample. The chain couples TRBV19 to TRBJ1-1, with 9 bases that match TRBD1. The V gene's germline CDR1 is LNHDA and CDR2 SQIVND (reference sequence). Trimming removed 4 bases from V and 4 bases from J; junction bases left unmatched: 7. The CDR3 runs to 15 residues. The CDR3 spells CASSTGTGWSTEAFF. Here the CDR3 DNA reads TGTGCCAGTAGTACCGGGACAGGGTGGTCCACTGAAGCTTTCTTT.

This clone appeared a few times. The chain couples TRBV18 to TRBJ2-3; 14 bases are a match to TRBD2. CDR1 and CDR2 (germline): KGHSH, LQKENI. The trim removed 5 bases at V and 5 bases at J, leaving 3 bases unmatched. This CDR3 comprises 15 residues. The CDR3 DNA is TGTGCCAGCTCAGCGGGACTAGCGGGGGTAGATACGCAGTATTTT. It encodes CASSAGLAGVDTQYF.

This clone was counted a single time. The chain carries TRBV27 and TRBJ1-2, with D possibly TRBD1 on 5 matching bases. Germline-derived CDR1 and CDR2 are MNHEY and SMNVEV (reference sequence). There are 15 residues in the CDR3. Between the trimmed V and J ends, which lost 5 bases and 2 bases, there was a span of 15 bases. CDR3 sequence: CASSLTYGGNYGYTF. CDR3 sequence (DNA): TGTGCCAGCAGTCTGACGTATGGGGGGAACTATGGCTACACCTTC.

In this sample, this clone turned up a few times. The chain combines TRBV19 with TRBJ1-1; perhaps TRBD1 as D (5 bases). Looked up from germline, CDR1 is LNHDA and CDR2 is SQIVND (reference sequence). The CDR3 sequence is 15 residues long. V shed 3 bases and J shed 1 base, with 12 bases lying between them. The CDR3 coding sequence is TGTGCCAGTAGTATTCAGGGCCATAAGAACACTGAAGCTTTCTTT. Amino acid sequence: CASSIQGHKNTEAFF.

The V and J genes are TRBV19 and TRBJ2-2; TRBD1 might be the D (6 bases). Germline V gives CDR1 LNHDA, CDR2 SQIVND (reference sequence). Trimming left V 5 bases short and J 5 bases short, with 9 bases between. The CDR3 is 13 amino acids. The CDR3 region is CASSQQGTGELFF. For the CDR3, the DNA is TGTGCCAGTAGTCAACAGGGAACCGGGGAGCTGTTTTTT. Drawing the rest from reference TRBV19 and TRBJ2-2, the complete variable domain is DGGITQSPKYLFRKEGQNVTLSCEQNLNHDAMYWYRQDPGQGLRLIYYSQIVNDFQKGDIAEGYSVSREKKESFPLTVTSAQKNPTAFYLCASSQQGTGELFFGEGSRLTVL.

The CDR3 loop reads CASRPRDSSYEQYF. For the CDR3, the DNA is TGTGCCAGCAGGCCACGTGACAGCTCCTACGAGCAGTACTTC. V usage is TRBV28 and J usage is TRBJ2-7, with D perhaps TRBD1 (5 bases). V shed 6 bases and J shed 0 bases, with 12 bases lying between them. CDR1 MDHEN and CDR2 SYDVKM come from the germline V gene. CDR3 length: 14 residues.

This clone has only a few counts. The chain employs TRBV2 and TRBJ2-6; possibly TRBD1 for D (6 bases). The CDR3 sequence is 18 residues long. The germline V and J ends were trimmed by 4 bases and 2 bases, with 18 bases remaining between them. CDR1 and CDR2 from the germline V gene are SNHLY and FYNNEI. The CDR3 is CASSGPRGHGAGANVLTF. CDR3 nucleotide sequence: TGTGCCAGCAGTGGCCCGAGGGGACACGGGGCTGGGGCCAACGTCCTGACTTTC.

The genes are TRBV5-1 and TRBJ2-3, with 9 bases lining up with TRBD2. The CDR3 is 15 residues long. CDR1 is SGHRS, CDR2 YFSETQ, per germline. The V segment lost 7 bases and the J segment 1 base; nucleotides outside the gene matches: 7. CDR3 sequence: CASGNLAGGTDTQYF. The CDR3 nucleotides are TGCGCCAGCGGAAACTTAGCGGGGGGCACAGATACGCAGTATTTT.